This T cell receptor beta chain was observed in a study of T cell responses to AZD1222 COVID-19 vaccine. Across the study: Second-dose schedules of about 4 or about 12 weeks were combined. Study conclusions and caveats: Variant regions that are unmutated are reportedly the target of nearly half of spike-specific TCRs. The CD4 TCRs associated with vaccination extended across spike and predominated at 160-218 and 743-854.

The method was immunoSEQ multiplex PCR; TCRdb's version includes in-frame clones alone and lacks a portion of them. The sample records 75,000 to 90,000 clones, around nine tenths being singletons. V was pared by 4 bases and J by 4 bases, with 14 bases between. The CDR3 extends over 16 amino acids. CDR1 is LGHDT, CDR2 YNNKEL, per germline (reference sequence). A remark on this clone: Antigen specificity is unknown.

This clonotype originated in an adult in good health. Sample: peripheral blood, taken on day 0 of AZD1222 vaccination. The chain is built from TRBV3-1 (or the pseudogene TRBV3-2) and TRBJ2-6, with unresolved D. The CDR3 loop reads CASSPSQYGGANVLTF. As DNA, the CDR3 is TGTGCCAGCAGCCCAAGCCAGTATGGGGGGGCCAACGTCCTGACTTTC.